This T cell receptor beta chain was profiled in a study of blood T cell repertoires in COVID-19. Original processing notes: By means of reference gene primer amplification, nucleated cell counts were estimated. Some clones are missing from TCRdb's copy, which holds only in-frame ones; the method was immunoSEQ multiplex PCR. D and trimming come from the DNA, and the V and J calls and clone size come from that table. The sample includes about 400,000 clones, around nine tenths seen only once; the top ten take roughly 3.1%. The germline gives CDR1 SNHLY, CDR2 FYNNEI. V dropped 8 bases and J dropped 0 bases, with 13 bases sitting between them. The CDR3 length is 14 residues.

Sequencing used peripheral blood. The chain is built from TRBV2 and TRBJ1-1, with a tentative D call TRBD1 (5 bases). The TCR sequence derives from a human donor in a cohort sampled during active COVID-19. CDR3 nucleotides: TGTGCCAGCGATAAAGGGGCGTTGAACACTGAAGCTTTCTTT. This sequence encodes CASDKGALNTEAFF.